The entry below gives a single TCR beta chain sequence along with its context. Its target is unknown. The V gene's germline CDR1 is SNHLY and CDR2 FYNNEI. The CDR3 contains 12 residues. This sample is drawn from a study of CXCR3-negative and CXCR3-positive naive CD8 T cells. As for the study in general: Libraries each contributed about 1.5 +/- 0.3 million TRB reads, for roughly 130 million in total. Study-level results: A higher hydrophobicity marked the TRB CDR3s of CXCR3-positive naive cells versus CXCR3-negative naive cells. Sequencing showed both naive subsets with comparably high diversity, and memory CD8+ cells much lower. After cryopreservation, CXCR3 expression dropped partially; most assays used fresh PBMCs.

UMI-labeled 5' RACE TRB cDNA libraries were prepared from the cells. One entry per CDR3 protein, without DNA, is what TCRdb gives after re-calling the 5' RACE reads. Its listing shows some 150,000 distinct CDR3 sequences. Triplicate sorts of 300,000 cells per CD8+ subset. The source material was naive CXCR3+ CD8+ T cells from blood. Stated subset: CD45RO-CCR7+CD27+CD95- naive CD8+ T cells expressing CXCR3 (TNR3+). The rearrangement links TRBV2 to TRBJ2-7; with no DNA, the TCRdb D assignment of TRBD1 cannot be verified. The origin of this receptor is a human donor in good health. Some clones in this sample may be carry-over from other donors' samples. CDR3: CASPGKNYEQYF.